The clone carrying this TCR beta chain was seen at least ten times. Its target is not known. The germline V and J ends were trimmed by 4 bases and 5 bases, with 15 bases remaining between them. In germline, CDR1 is MNHEY, CDR2 SMNVEV (reference sequence). The CDR3 covers 14 residues. The record originates from a study of prognosis after radiotherapy for stage I lung cancer. Study-level findings and limits: Reportedly, metastasis status was linked to differences in TRBV and TRBJ usage frequencies. Stereotactic body radiation therapy was followed by a fall in unique TCR clone counts, with a median of approximately 10,000 versus 7,000.

The study amplified the TCR beta CDR3 region from genomic DNA. This amplification was carried out by two rounds of multiplex PCR. With primers specific to each TRBV and TRBJ gene, the first-round PCR was performed. Via MiXCR, TCRdb re-called the multiplex PCR reads, giving one row per CDR3 protein. Of under 20,000 distinct CDR3 sequences listed, roughly two fifths were seen once; the top ten hold around 40%. The source was PBMCs, collected before or after stereotactic body radiation therapy (not recorded which). The chain recombines TRBV27 with TRBJ2-7; D is perhaps TRBD2 (6 bases). This clonotype was sampled from a donor over 45 with non-small cell lung cancer. The CDR3 nucleotides are TGTGCCAGCAGTTCCGGAGCGGGTAGAAACGAGCAGTACTTC. Protein product: CASSSGAGRNEQYF.